This TCR beta chain originates from a study of cytomegalovirus exposure and HLA in healthy donors. Sequencing was performed with immunoSEQ multiplex PCR; in TCRdb, only in-frame clones are kept and a portion is missing. This sample yields 150,000 to 200,000 clones, of which roughly 89% are seen a single time; 10% belongs to the top ten. This clone was picked up one time. V lost 1 base, J lost 0 bases, and 8 bases lay in between. CDR3 length: 15 amino acids. The germline V gene has CDR1 SEHNR and CDR2 FQNEAQ (reference sequence). This clonotype was obtained from a woman between 18 and 29 years old in good health and CMV-seropositive. The chain carries TRBV7-9 and TRBJ2-3; D is unresolved. The source material was PBMCs. This CDR3 is CASSLEPSSTDTQYF. As DNA, the CDR3 is TGTGCCAGCAGCTTAGAGCCCTCTAGCACAGATACGCAGTATTTT.